This passage covers 17 T cell receptor beta chains from one sample sequenced in a study of shared clonotypes between healthy human individuals. Naivety among CD8 cells was defined by CD45RO negativity and positive CCR7 selection, thereby excluding terminally differentiated effector memory CD45RA+ cells. Generated by immunoSEQ multiplex PCR, the TCRdb table keeps only in-frame clones and is missing some. The data hold 800,000 to 950,000 clones, with 90% to 97% observed a single time. The sequenced material came from naive CD8+ T cells sorted from blood. All receptors derive from a man aged 25 to 40 in good health.

The gene calls are TRBV10-1 and TRBJ2-7, with a tentative D call TRBD1 (6 bases). The V gene's germline CDR1 is WNHNN and CDR2 SYGVQD (reference sequence). The V and J ends lost 2 bases and 6 bases respectively, with 11 bases between them. CDR3 length: 13 residues. The CDR3: CASSEELGGEQYF. The DNA for the CDR3 is TGCGCCAGCAGTGAGGAGTTAGGGGGCGAGCAGTACTTC.

V usage is TRBV11-2 and J usage is TRBJ2-5; possibly TRBD1 or TRBD2 for D (6 bases each). This CDR3 is built from 14 residues. V was shortened by 8 bases and J by 0 bases, with 13 bases between the two germline ends. The germline V gene encodes CDR1 SGHAT and CDR2 FQNNGV. The CDR3 nucleotides read TGTGCCAGCTCTCCGGGGGCACACCAAGAGACCCAGTACTTC. Residues: CASSPGAHQETQYF.

This rearrangement joins TRBV29-1 to TRBJ1-1; perhaps TRBD1 as D (5 bases). CDR1 is SQVTM and CDR2 is ANQGSEA in the germline V gene. The germline V and J ends were trimmed by 7 bases and 2 bases, with 26 bases remaining between them. CDR3 size: 17 residues. CDR3 coding DNA: TGCAGCGCCATAGGGGCCCTTGCAAGAGGGTTTAACACTGAAGCTTTCTTT. Protein: CSAIGALARGFNTEAFF.

J is TRBJ2-7 and V is TRBV6-1; D is perhaps TRBD2 (5 bases). The V end was cut by 6 bases, the J end by 5 bases, with 17 bases between. This CDR3 is 14 amino acids long. Per germline, CDR1 MNHNS and CDR2 SASEGT. The CDR3 DNA reads TGTGCCAGCAGCGCCCCCGGGATGGCTAACGAGCAGTACTTC. Its protein product is CASSAPGMANEQYF.

This clone was picked up many times. This chain's CDR3 is CASSRGTYNEQFF. CDR3 in DNA: TGTGCCAGCAGTCGGGGAACCTACAATGAGCAGTTCTTC. The chain couples TRBV6-1 to TRBJ2-1; D might be TRBD2 (5 bases). This CDR3 contains 13 residues. Looked up from germline, CDR1 is MNHNS and CDR2 is SASEGT. V lost 5 bases and J 2 bases, leaving 7 bases between the germline ends.

This rearrangement joins TRBV7-9 to TRBJ2-7; TRBD1 is a possible D gene (5 bases). Trimming took off 5 bases at V and 1 base at J, with 15 bases between the two ends. The CDR3 runs 15 residues. Germline CDR1 is SEHNR and CDR2 is FQNEAQ (reference sequence). This CDR3 is CASSRMTDSSYEQYF. The DNA of the CDR3 is TGTGCCAGCAGCCGAATGACAGATTCTTCCTACGAGCAGTACTTC. The full variable domain, with the rest looked up from reference TRBV7-9 and TRBJ2-7, is DTGVSQNPRHKITKRGQNVTFRCDPISEHNRLYWYRQTLGQGPEFLTYFQNEAQLEKSRLLSDRFSAERPKGSFSTLEIQRTEQGDSAMYLCASSRMTDSSYEQYFGPGTRLTVT.

This chain uses TRBV4-3 with TRBJ2-7; D not certain. The germline gives CDR1 LGHNA, CDR2 YSLEER. The CDR3 contains 14 residues. V was cut by 5 bases and J by 0 bases, with 11 bases left in between. In nucleotides, the CDR3 is TGCGCCAGCAGCACAAACACAGTCTCCTACGAGCAGTACTTC. The encoded protein is CASSTNTVSYEQYF.

V usage is TRBV5-1 and J usage is TRBJ2-2; 8 bases map to TRBD2. CDR1 and CDR2 from the germline V gene are SGHRS and YFSETQ. The V gene end was trimmed by 3 bases and the J gene end by 7 bases; junction bases not matched to a gene: 5. The CDR3 length is 14 residues. The CDR3 coding sequence is TGCGCCAGCAGCTGGCGGGAGGATGACGGGGAGCTGTTTTTT. Translated, it gives CASSWREDDGELFF.

The chain couples TRBV11-2 to TRBJ2-7; D remains unclear. Trimming pared 2 bases from V and 5 bases from J, leaving 16 bases between. This CDR3 comprises 15 residues. Germline assignment: CDR1 SGHAT and CDR2 FQNNGV. The CDR3 reads CASSLKLLVLHEQYF. The CDR3 DNA follows: TGTGCCAGCAGCTTAAAACTCCTGGTTTTGCACGAGCAGTACTTC.

A word on this clone: Other DNA sequences in this sample translate to the same CDR3. This rearrangement joins TRBV7-9 to TRBJ1-4; TRBD1 might be the D (5 bases). The ends were cut back, 3 bases at V and 8 bases at J, with 10 bases in the middle. This CDR3 has 13 amino acids. From germline, CDR1 is SEHNR and CDR2 FQNEAQ (reference sequence). The CDR3 nucleotides are TGTGCCAGCAGCTTGCAGGGAAGCGAAAAACTGTTTTTT. Its translation is CASSLQGSEKLFF. The entire variable domain, with the rest obtained from reference TRBV7-9 and TRBJ1-4, is as follows: DTGVSQNPRHKITKRGQNVTFRCDPISEHNRLYWYRQTLGQGPEFLTYFQNEAQLEKSRLLSDRFSAERPKGSFSTLEIQRTEQGDSAMYLCASSLQGSEKLFFGSGTQLSVL.

This sequence joins TRBV4-1 and TRBJ1-5; no clear D. V lost 5 bases, J lost 6 bases, and 17 bases lay in between. The CDR3 covers 15 residues. Looked up from germline, CDR1 is MGHRA and CDR2 is YSYEKL. This CDR3 is CASSTQHLGGQPQHF. CDR3 nucleotides: TGCGCCAGCAGCACTCAACACCTTGGAGGTCAGCCCCAGCATTTT.

Here the CDR3 DNA reads TGTGCCAGTAGTCAGGGGCGGAACACTGAAGCTTTCTTT. Translation: CASSQGRNTEAFF. The rearrangement uses TRBV19 and TRBJ1-1, with D possibly being TRBD1 (6 bases). Germline-derived CDR1 and CDR2 are LNHDA and SQIVND (reference sequence). The V end was cut by 5 bases, the J end by 1 base, with 8 bases between. The CDR3 has 13 residues.

The chain uses TRBV29-1 and TRBJ1-2, with 8 bases identical to TRBD1. Germline CDR1 is SQVTM and CDR2 is ANQGSEA. Trimming at V came to 6 bases and at J to 2 bases, leaving 8 bases not matched to a gene. This CDR3 has 14 amino acids. CDR3 region: CSVPPGGLNYGYTF. The CDR3 DNA reads as TGCAGCGTCCCCCCAGGGGGCCTAAACTATGGCTACACCTTC.

This chain connects TRBV6-5 to TRBJ2-2, with TRBD2 matching over 8 bases. The CDR3 covers 16 residues. The germline CDR1 and CDR2 sequences are MNHEY and SVGAGI. V shed 2 bases and J 4 bases; nucleotides not matched to a gene: 6. The CDR3 coding sequence is TGTGCCAGCAGTTACACTCTGACTAGCGTCACCGGGGAGCTGTTTTTT. This encodes CASSYTLTSVTGELFF.

This clone has just one count. Within the sample, other DNA sequences also encode this same CDR3. The chain combines TRBV29-1 with TRBJ1-1, with TRBD1 matching over 8 bases. J was trimmed by 1 base and V by 7 bases; bases with no gene match: 2. This CDR3 is 12 amino acids long. Germline V gene data show CDR1 as SQVTM and CDR2 as ANQGSEA. The CDR3 DNA follows: TGCAGCGGTGACAGGGGGAACACTGAAGCTTTCTTT. This codes for CSGDRGNTEAFF.

This chain connects TRBV11-2 to TRBJ2-7, with a weak D call TRBD2 (5 bases). The ends were cut back, 5 bases at V and 3 bases at J, with 17 bases in the middle. The CDR3 contains 15 residues. From germline, CDR1 is SGHAT and CDR2 FQNNGV. The CDR3 region has the DNA TGTGCCAGCAGCCCTGAGGGCTCCCCTTTCTACGAGCAGTACTTC. Its translation is CASSPEGSPFYEQYF.

This sequence joins TRBV30 and TRBJ2-2; either TRBD1 or TRBD2 may supply D (5 bases each). This CDR3 spans 17 amino acids. Germline loops: CDR1 GTSNPN, CDR2 SVGIG (reference sequence). The V end lost 0 bases, the J end lost 6 bases, and 20 bases lay between the germline ends. The CDR3 DNA follows: TGTGCCTGGAGTGTACCGAAAGGGTTGGGACCCGCCGGGGAGCTGTTTTTT. Translating gives CAWSVPKGLGPAGELFF.